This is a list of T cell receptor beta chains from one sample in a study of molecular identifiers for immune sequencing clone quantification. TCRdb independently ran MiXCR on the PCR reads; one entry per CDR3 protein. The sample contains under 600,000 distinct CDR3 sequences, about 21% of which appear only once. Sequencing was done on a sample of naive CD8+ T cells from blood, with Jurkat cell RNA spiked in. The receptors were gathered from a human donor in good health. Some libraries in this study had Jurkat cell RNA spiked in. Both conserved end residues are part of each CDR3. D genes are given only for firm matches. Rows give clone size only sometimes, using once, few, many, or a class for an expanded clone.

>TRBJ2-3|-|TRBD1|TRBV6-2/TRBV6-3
CASSRGPGQRPDTQYF
TGTGCCAGCAGCCGGGGTCCGGGACAGCGTCCGGATACGCAGTATTTT
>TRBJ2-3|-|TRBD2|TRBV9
CASSTRVSSGAHTQYF
TGTGCCAGCAGCACCAGGGTGTCTAGCGGAGCTCATACGCAGTATTTT
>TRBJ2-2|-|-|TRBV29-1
CSVEDPEQGPYPGELFF
TGCAGCGTTGAAGACCCCGAGCAGGGACCATATCCCGGGGAGCTGTTTTTT
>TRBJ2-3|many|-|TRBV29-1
CSVVGGTSTDTQYF
TGCAGCGTTGTAGGGGGAACTAGCACAGATACGCAGTATTTT
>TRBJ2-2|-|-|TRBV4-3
CASSQDRSYAGELFF
TGCGCCAGCAGCCAAGATCGCAGCTATGCCGGGGAGCTGTTTTTT
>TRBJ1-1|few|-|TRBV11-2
CASSVRTANTEAFF
TGTGCCAGCAGCGTCCGGACAGCGAACACTGAAGCTTTCTTT
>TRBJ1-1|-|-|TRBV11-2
CASSLDPQGMAFF
TGTGCCAGCAGCTTAGATCCTCAGGGGATGGCTTTCTTT
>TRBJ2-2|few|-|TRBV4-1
CASSQDKLNTGELFF
TGCGCCAGCAGCCAAGATAAGCTGAACACCGGGGAGCTGTTTTTT
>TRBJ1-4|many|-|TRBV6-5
CASSYAADATNEKLFF
TGTGCCAGCAGTTACGCGGCTGACGCAACTAATGAAAAACTGTTTTTT
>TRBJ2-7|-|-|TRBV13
CASSNRGRTYEQYF
TGTGCCAGCAGCAATCGGGGCCGTACCTACGAGCAGTACTTC
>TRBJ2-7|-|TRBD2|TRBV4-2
CASSQTSRETYEQYF
TGTGCCAGCAGCCAGACTAGCAGGGAAACCTACGAGCAGTACTTC
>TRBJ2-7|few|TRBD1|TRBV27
CASSLQGASYEQYF
TGTGCCAGCAGTCTACAGGGGGCGAGCTACGAGCAGTACTTC
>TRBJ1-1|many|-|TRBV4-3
CASSQDLMNTEAFF
TGCGCCAGCAGCCAAGATCTGATGAACACTGAAGCTTTCTTT
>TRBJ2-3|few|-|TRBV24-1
CATSDGGLTDTQYF
TGTGCCACCAGTGATGGGGGTCTCACAGATACGCAGTATTTT
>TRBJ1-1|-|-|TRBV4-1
CACSPGPYMNTEAFF
TGCGCCTGCAGCCCAGGTCCTTATATGAACACTGAAGCTTTCTTT
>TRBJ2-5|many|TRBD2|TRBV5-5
CASSQLAGARETQYF
TGTGCCAGCAGCCAACTAGCGGGGGCCCGGGAGACCCAGTACTTC
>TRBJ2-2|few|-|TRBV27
CASSFIGVQGGDGELFF
TGTGCCAGCAGTTTTATCGGTGTACAGGGAGGGGACGGGGAGCTGTTTTTT
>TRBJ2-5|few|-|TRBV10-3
CAISESNGDATQYF
TGTGCCATCAGTGAGTCGAACGGGGACGCGACCCAGTACTTC
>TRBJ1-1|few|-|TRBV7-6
CASSAAGAKYTEAFF
TGTGCCAGCAGCGCTGCCGGGGCCAAGTACACTGAAGCTTTCTTT
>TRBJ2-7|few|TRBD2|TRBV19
CASSILGGATSGSSYEQYF
TGTGCCAGTAGTATCCTCGGGGGGGCGACTAGCGGGAGCTCCTACGAGCAGTACTTC
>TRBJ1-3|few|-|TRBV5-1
CASSLDLTGTGNTIYF
TGCGCCAGCAGCTTGGACCTTACAGGTACCGGAAACACCATATATTTT
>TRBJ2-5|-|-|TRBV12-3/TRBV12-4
CASSLFFVTGQETQYF
TGTGCCAGCAGTTTGTTTTTCGTCACAGGGCAAGAGACCCAGTACTTC
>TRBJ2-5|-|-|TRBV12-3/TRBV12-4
CASSLVGLGGETQYF
TGTGCCAGCAGTTTAGTGGGGTTGGGTGGAGAGACCCAGTACTTC
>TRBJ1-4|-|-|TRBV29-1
CSVVGQNEKLFF
TGCAGCGTTGTTGGACAGAATGAAAAACTGTTTTTT
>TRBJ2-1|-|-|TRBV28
CASGRRSNSYNEQFF
TGTGCCAGCGGGCGACGCAGTAACTCCTACAATGAGCAGTTCTTC
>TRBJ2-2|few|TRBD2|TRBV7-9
CANIPEGLAVVGELFF
TGTGCCAACATCCCGGAGGGACTAGCGGTCGTCGGGGAGCTGTTTTTT
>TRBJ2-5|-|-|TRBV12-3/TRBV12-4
CASSFGTRGVETQYF
TGTGCCAGCAGTTTTGGCACCAGGGGGGTTGAGACCCAGTACTTC
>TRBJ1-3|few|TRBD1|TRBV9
CASSLGTDYSGNTIYF
TGTGCCAGCAGCTTGGGGACAGACTACTCTGGAAACACCATATATTTT
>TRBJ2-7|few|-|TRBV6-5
CASSYSLEGLTYEQYF
TGTGCCAGCAGTTACTCCCTTGAGGGGTTGACTTACGAGCAGTACTTC
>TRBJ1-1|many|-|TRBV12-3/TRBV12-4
CASSFLGYMNTEAFF
TGTGCCAGCAGTTTTCTTGGGTACATGAACACTGAAGCTTTCTTT
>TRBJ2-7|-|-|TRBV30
CAWSEGASSPHEQYF
TGTGCCTGGAGTGAGGGAGCCTCGAGCCCCCACGAGCAGTACTTC
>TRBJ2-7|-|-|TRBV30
CAWSVGGDEAYEQYF
TGTGCCTGGAGTGTAGGGGGAGACGAGGCCTACGAGCAGTACTTC
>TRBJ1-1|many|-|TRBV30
CAWSEAGNTEAFF
TGTGCCTGGAGTGAGGCGGGGAACACTGAAGCTTTCTTT